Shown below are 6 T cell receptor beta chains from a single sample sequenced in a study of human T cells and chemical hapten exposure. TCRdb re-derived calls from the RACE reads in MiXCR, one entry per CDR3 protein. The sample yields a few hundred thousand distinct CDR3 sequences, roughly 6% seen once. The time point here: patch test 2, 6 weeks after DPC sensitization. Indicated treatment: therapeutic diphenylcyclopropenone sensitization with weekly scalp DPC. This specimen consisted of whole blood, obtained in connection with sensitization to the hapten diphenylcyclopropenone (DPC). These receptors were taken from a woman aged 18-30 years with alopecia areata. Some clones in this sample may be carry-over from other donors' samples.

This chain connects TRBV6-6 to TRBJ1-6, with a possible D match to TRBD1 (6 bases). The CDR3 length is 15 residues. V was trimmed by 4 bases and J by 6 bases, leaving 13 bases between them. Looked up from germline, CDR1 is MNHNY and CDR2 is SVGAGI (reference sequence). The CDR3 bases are TGTGCCAGCAGTTCCACAGGACAGAGTAATTCACCCCTCCACTTT. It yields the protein CASSSTGQSNSPLHF.

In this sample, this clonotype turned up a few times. CDR3 sequence (DNA): TGTGCCAGCAGGCTAATAGCGGGGGGGCCAGATACGCAGTATTTT. This gives the protein CASRLIAGGPDTQYF. The chain recombines TRBV6-4 with TRBJ2-3; 11 positions match TRBD2. CDR1 and CDR2 (germline): MRHNA, SNTAGT. After removal of 6 bases from V and 4 bases from J, the junction contained 6 bases not matched to a gene. This CDR3 region has 15 residues.

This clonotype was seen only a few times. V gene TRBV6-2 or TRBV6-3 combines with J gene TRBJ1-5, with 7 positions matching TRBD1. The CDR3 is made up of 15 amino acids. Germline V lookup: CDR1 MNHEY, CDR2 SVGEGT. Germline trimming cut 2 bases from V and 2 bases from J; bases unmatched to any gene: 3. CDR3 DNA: TGTGCCAGCAGTTACGGACAGGTCCGCAATCAGCCCCAGCATTTT. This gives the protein CASSYGQVRNQPQHF.

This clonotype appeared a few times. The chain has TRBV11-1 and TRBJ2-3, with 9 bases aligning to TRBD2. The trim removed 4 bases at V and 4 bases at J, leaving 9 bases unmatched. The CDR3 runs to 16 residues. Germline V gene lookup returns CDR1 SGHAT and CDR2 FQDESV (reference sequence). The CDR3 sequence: CASSSLGTSFPDTQYF. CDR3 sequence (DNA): TGTGCCAGCAGCTCTCTCGGGACTAGCTTCCCAGATACGCAGTATTTT. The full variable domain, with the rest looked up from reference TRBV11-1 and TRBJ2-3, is EAEVAQSPRYKITEKSQAVAFWCDPISGHATLYWYRQILGQGPELLVQFQDESVVDDSQLPKDRFSAERLKGVDSTLKIQPAELGDSAMYLCASSSLGTSFPDTQYFGPGTRLTVL.

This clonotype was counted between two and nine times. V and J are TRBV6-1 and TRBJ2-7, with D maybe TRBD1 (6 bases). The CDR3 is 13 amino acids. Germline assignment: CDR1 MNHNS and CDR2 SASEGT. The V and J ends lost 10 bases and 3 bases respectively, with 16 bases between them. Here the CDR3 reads CATQGARGYEQYF. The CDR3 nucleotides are TGTGCCACCCAAGGGGCCAGGGGCTACGAGCAGTACTTC.

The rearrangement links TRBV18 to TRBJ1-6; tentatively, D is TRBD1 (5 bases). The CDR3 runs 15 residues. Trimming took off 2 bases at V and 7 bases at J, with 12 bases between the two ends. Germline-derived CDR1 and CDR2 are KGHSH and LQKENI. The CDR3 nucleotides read TGTGCCAGCTCACCAGAGACAGCATACAATTCACCCCTCCACTTT. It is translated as CASSPETAYNSPLHF.